What follows are 8 T cell receptor beta chains derived from one specimen sequenced in a study of T cell responses to AZD1222 COVID-19 vaccine. Profiled with immunoSEQ multiplex PCR; TCRdb holds only in-frame clones, not every one. The table records about 120,000 clones, roughly nine tenths of them present only once. Sequencing was performed on peripheral blood, taken 28 days after the second AZD1222 dose. These receptors were collected from an adult who received the AZD1222 COVID-19 vaccine.

This clone appeared a single time. The V gene is TRBV27, the J gene TRBJ2-1; 8 bases map to TRBD1. The CDR3 extends over 16 amino acids. Germline V gives CDR1 MNHEY, CDR2 SMNVEV (reference sequence). V gave up 5 bases and J gave up 6 bases; unmatched junction bases: 12. CDR3 nucleotides: TGTGCCAGCAGTGCATACCGGGACAGGCTATTCAATGAGCAGTTCTTC. Encoded protein: CASSAYRDRLFNEQFF.

The gene calls are TRBV9 and TRBJ1-4; possible D gene TRBD1, 5 bases. This CDR3 comprises 15 residues. CDR1 and CDR2 (germline): SGDLS, YYNGEE. V lost 3 bases to trimming and J lost 7 bases, with 16 bases between them. DNA of the CDR3: TGTGCCAGCAGCGGCAGCGGGGGGGATGGTGAAAAACTGTTTTTT. Translated: CASSGSGGDGEKLFF.

The chain recombines TRBV4-3 with TRBJ1-2, with D maybe TRBD1 (5 bases). CDR3 length: 16 residues. Per germline, CDR1 LGHNA and CDR2 YSLEER. Trimming took 1 base from V and 0 from J, leaving 12 bases between them. The CDR3 is CASSQVRDFTNYGYTF. For the CDR3, the DNA is TGCGCCAGCAGCCAAGTCCGGGACTTCACTAACTATGGCTACACCTTC.

This clone has only a few counts. This chain joins TRBV5-1 and TRBJ2-7; 7 nucleotides match TRBD2. The CDR3 runs to 13 residues. Germline CDR1 SGHRS, CDR2 YFSETQ. V was pared by 2 bases and J by 2 bases, with 1 base of the junction left unmatched. The CDR3 nucleotides are TGCGCCAGCAGCTTAACTAGCGCCTACGAGCAGTACTTC. Its protein is CASSLTSAYEQYF. Looking up the rest from reference TRBV5-1 and TRBJ2-7 gives the full variable domain: KAGVTQTPRYLIKTRGQQVTLSCSPISGHRSVSWYQQTPGQGLQFLFEYFSETQRNKGNFPGRFSGRQFSNSRSEMNVSTLELGDSALYLCASSLTSAYEQYFGPGTRLTVT.

The chain joins TRBV6-6 to TRBJ2-3, with D possibly being TRBD2 (7 bases). The CDR3 runs 13 residues. CDR1 is MNHNY and CDR2 is SVGAGI in the germline V gene (reference sequence). V shed 7 bases and J shed 5 bases, with 13 bases lying between them. The CDR3, as DNA: TGTGCCAGCAAGGGGGGGCAAGGAGATACGCAGTATTTT. Its protein product is CASKGGQGDTQYF.

V usage is TRBV6-2 or TRBV6-3 and J usage is TRBJ2-3; weak D call: TRBD2 (5 bases). The CDR3 has 15 amino acids. The germline V gene encodes CDR1 MNHEY and CDR2 SVGEGT. Trimming shortened V by 2 bases and J by 1 base, and 10 bases separated the two germline ends. The CDR3 sequence: CASSYRPGGTDTQYF. The CDR3 DNA follows: TGTGCCAGCAGTTACCGTCCCGGGGGCACAGATACGCAGTATTTT.

The V gene is TRBV5-1, the J gene TRBJ1-2; 9 bases match TRBD1. Germline values: CDR1 SGHRS, CDR2 YFSETQ. CDR3 size: 15 residues. J was trimmed by 6 bases and V by 0 bases; bases with no gene match: 6. The CDR3 sequence: CASSLEGQGGHGYTF. The CDR3 region has the DNA TGCGCCAGCAGCTTGGAGGGACAGGGTGGGCATGGCTACACCTTC.

This clone has a handful of counts. The chain carries TRBV30 and TRBJ1-3, with unresolved D. The germline V and J ends were trimmed by 1 base and 0 bases, with 1 base remaining between them. This CDR3 has 12 residues. Germline assignment: CDR1 GTSNPN and CDR2 SVGIG (reference sequence). The CDR3 loop is CAWSDSGNTIYF. The DNA for the CDR3 is TGTGCCTGGAGTGACTCTGGAAACACCATATATTTT. Together with reference TRBV30 and TRBJ1-3, the CDR3 gives the full variable domain: SQTIHQWPATLVQPVGSPLSLECTVEGTSNPNLYWYRQAAGRGLQLLFYSVGIGQISSEVPQNLSASRPQDRQFILSSKKLLLSDSGFYLCAWSDSGNTIYFGEGSWLTVV.